This TCR beta chain comes out of a study of T cells in Graves' hyperthyroidism and ophthalmopathy. Study-level background: Peripheral blood was acquired at first diagnosis, ahead of any therapy whatsoever.

Germline lookup yields CDR1 DFQATT and CDR2 SNEGSKA (reference sequence). The CDR3 is 14 residues long. Deletions cut 2 bases from V and 7 bases from J, with 16 bases between. PBMCs were obtained from approximately 10 ml fresh peripheral blood. TCR beta CDR3 sequences were amplified from RNA transcripts. The study used the HTBI primer set for a first-round RT-PCR of the TCR CDR3. TCRdb recomputed calls from the multiplex PCR reads with MiXCR, one row per CDR3 protein. Of 500,000 to 700,000 distinct CDR3 sequences detected, 15% to 20% appear once; the ten largest clones hold under 20%. A few counts support this clonotype. What it binds is not known. Findings and caveats of the study: Prediction of ophthalmopathy progression came a median around 6.1 months pre-onset. Most thyroid-expanded clonotypes above 0.001 were also found in blood.

This rearrangement joins TRBV20-1 to TRBJ2-3; D assignment may be TRBD1 or TRBD2 (5 bases each). The TCR comes from a woman under 30 with Graves' hyperthyroidism. The sequenced sample was blood. CDR3 residues: CSARQSRDPYTQYF. The CDR3 coding sequence is TGCAGTGCTAGACAGTCCCGGGACCCTTATACGCAGTATTTT.